These T cell receptor beta chains were read from a single sample in a study of blood T cell repertoires in COVID-19. Here immunoSEQ multiplex PCR was the method, and the copy in TCRdb shows in-frame clones only, minus some. The sample consists of approximately 190,000 clones, about 86% of them appearing once. The sequenced material came from PBMCs or T cells enriched from blood (not recorded which). The receptors were sampled from a middle-aged woman in a cohort exposed to, infected with or recovered from COVID-19 (not recorded which). CDR3s include the opening cysteine and the closing phenylalanine or tryptophan. The D gene is left open where the match is weak. Size values are once, few and many counts, or a class for expanded clones, and some rows have none.

V gene	J gene	CDR3 length	clone size	D gene	CDR3 DNA	CDR3 protein
TRBV7-6	TRBJ1-1	13	NA	NA	TGTGCCAGCAGCTCGGGGGGCGGCACTGAAGCTTTCTTT	CASSSGGGTEAFF
TRBV6-5	TRBJ2-1	15	NA	NA	TGTGCCAGCAGTTCCCAGTTGAGCTGGAGCAATGAGCAGTTCTTC	CASSSQLSWSNEQFF
TRBV3-1/TRBV3-2	TRBJ1-3	15	NA	NA	TGTGCCAGCAGCCAAGACATGGCCTCTGGAAACACCATATATTTT	CASSQDMASGNTIYF
TRBV12-3/TRBV12-4	TRBJ1-1	12	few	NA	TGTGCCAGCAGTTCCAGGGGTACTGAAGCTTTCTTT	CASSSRGTEAFF
TRBV28	TRBJ1-2	14	NA	TRBD1	TGTGCCAGCACCCGACAGGGGGCGCACTATGGCTACACCTTC	CASTRQGAHYGYTF
TRBV14	TRBJ1-2	15	NA	TRBD1	TGTGCCAGCAGCCAAGCGGGACAGGGGAGGAGAGGCTACACCTTC	CASSQAGQGRRGYTF
TRBV12-3/TRBV12-4	TRBJ2-3	12	NA	NA	TGTGCCAGCAGTCCGAGCACAGATACGCAGTATTTT	CASSPSTDTQYF
TRBV2	TRBJ2-1	17	NA	TRBD2	TGTGCCAGCAGTGAAGCAATAGCGGGAAGGGGTTACAATGAGCAGTTCTTC	CASSEAIAGRGYNEQFF
TRBV21-1	TRBJ2-3	15	NA	NA	TGTGCCAGCAGGGGGACAGGGGGCAACACAGATACGCAGTATTTT	CASRGTGGNTDTQYF
TRBV6-2/TRBV6-3	TRBJ2-7	15	NA	NA	TGTGCCAGCAGTTACGCTCGGAGCGGTATCTACGAGCAGTACTTC	CASSYARSGIYEQYF
TRBV9	TRBJ1-1	15	NA	NA	TGTGCCAGCAGCGTCGGACAGTTTCTGAACACTGAAGCTTTCTTT	CASSVGQFLNTEAFF
TRBV12-3/TRBV12-4	TRBJ1-1	13	NA	NA	TGTGCCAGCAGTTTAGTCTATTACACTGAAGCTTTCTTT	CASSLVYYTEAFF
TRBV30	TRBJ2-3	14	NA	NA	TGTGCCTGGAGGGCCAAAACCAGCACAGATACGCAGTATTTT	CAWRAKTSTDTQYF
TRBV13	TRBJ1-1	15	NA	TRBD1	TGTGCCAGCAGCTTGAGAGGGGGCGCGGACACTGAAGCTTTCTTT	CASSLRGGADTEAFF
TRBV9	TRBJ2-3	17	many	TRBD2	TGTGCCAGCAGCGTAGGAACTAGCGGGGGGTGGACAGATACGCAGTATTTT	CASSVGTSGGWTDTQYF
TRBV6-2/TRBV6-3	TRBJ2-1	15	NA	TRBD2	TGTGCCAGCAGTTACGGGACTAGCGGGAGCAGTGAGCAGTTCTTC	CASSYGTSGSSEQFF
TRBV5-5	TRBJ1-2	14	once	TRBD1	TGTGCCAGCAGCGGGACAGAGGGAGTCTATGGCTACACCTTC	CASSGTEGVYGYTF
TRBV6-5	TRBJ1-1	14	NA	NA	NA	CASRPTPSGTEAFF
TRBV19	TRBJ1-2	12	NA	NA	TGTGCCAGTAGCACCGGGGGAGATGGCTACACCTTC	CASSTGGDGYTF
TRBV7-2	TRBJ2-3	13	NA	NA	TGTGCCAGCGGCGGTACTAGCACAGATACGCAGTATTTT	CASGGTSTDTQYF
TRBV4-1	TRBJ2-5	15	NA	TRBD1	TGCGCCAGCAGTCATCAATGGGGACAGCAAGAGACCCAGTACTTC	CASSHQWGQQETQYF
TRBV5-1	TRBJ2-7	16	NA	TRBD1	TGCGCCAGCAGCTTGGTCGTTGGACAGGGGACCTACGAGCAGTACTTC	CASSLVVGQGTYEQYF
TRBV7-6	TRBJ2-1	16	NA	TRBD2	TGTGCCAGCAGCTTCGGGGGGGCTAGCTCCTACAATGAGCAGTTCTTC	CASSFGGASSYNEQFF
TRBV5-5	TRBJ2-7	14	NA	TRBD1	TGTGCCAGCAGCTGGGGACAGGGGGTCTACGAGCAGTACTTC	CASSWGQGVYEQYF
TRBV5-4	TRBJ2-5	15	NA	NA	TGTGCCAGTTCGATGGACTCAGCATCCCAAGAGACCCAGTACTTC	CASSMDSASQETQYF
TRBV10-2	TRBJ1-5	16	NA	NA	TGCGCCAGCAGTGATCAGGACAGCTATAGCAATCAGCCCCAGCATTTT	CASSDQDSYSNQPQHF
TRBV6-5	TRBJ1-2	14	NA	NA	TGTGCCAGCGGTTCGGACATACCTAACTATGGCTACACCTTC	CASGSDIPNYGYTF
TRBV2	TRBJ1-3	16	few	NA	TGTGCCAGCAGTGAATTGAGTCCTACCTCTGGAAACACCATATATTTT	CASSELSPTSGNTIYF
TRBV21-1	TRBJ1-5	12	NA	NA	TGTGCCAGCCCGGAGCGGCATCAGCCCCAGCATTTT	CASPERHQPQHF
TRBV11-2	TRBJ2-7	16	once	TRBD1	TGTGCCAGCAGCTTAGATTTCGGACAGGGGACCTACGAGCAGTACTTC	CASSLDFGQGTYEQYF
TRBV29-1	TRBJ2-1	18	once	TRBD2	TGCAGCGTTGAGGGTCGCGGGAGGGCCTTAGGGCATTTCAATGAGCAGTTCTTC	CSVEGRGRALGHFNEQFF
TRBV19	TRBJ1-4	15	few	NA	TGTGCCAGTAGTATGTCTTCCCCGGGGGGGGAAAAACTGTTTTTT	CASSMSSPGGEKLFF
TRBV5-1	TRBJ2-3	16	NA	TRBD2	TGCGCCAGCAGCTTGGGCAGCGGGGGGCCCCACCATACGCAGTATTTT	CASSLGSGGPHHTQYF
TRBV19	TRBJ1-1	14	NA	TRBD1	TGTGCCAGTAGTCCCGGACAGGGGGGAGCTGAAGCTTTCTTT	CASSPGQGGAEAFF
TRBV5-4	TRBJ2-7	14	NA	TRBD1	TGTGCCAGCAGCTTGAACAGGGGAAGAGGGGAGCAGTACTTC	CASSLNRGRGEQYF
TRBV7-9	TRBJ2-3	12	NA	NA	TGTGCCAGCAGCTTCCCTCTAGATACGCAGTATTTT	CASSFPLDTQYF
TRBV24-1	TRBJ2-1	16	NA	NA	TGTGCCACCAGTGATTCCCGGGACTCGGGCGTCAATGAGCAGTTCTTC	CATSDSRDSGVNEQFF
TRBV9	TRBJ1-1	13	few	TRBD1	TGTGCCAGCAGCGTAGCAGGGGGCCGTGAAGCTTTCTTT	CASSVAGGREAFF
TRBV3-1/TRBV3-2	TRBJ1-1	14	once	NA	TGTGCCAGCAAGGAGGGAAGGGAATACACTGAAGCTTTCTTT	CASKEGREYTEAFF
TRBV10-2	TRBJ1-2	13	NA	NA	TGCGCCAGCAGTGAGCCGGGTGCATATGGCTACACCTTC	CASSEPGAYGYTF
TRBV30	TRBJ2-7	13	NA	TRBD1	TGTGCCTGGATCCGGGACAGTAGCTACGAGCAGTACTTC	CAWIRDSSYEQYF
TRBV9	TRBJ1-6	14	NA	NA	TGTGCCAGCAGCGGGGGGGGTTCTTCTTCACCCCTCCACTTT	CASSGGGSSSPLHF
TRBV4-1	TRBJ1-2	17	NA	TRBD1	TGCGCCAGCAGCCAAGACAGGGGGGCCGCGGTTGAGTATGGCTACACCTTC	CASSQDRGAAVEYGYTF
TRBV6-5	TRBJ1-1	13	NA	NA	TGTGCCAGCTTCACCCGGACAGCCACTGAAGCTTTCTTT	CASFTRTATEAFF
TRBV5-4	TRBJ1-1	18	NA	TRBD1	TGTGCCAGCAGCTTGTATAAGATTGTGGGGACAGGGAGCTCTGAAGCTTTCTTT	CASSLYKIVGTGSSEAFF
TRBV6-5	TRBJ1-1	12	NA	TRBD1	TGTGCCAGCAAACAGGGGCCGACTGAAGCTTTCTTT	CASKQGPTEAFF
TRBV7-9	TRBJ1-3	14	NA	TRBD1	TGTGCCAGCAGCGCAGGGACAGGAGGAAACACCATATATTTT	CASSAGTGGNTIYF
TRBV5-1	TRBJ2-3	13	NA	NA	TGCGCCAGCAGTAGTAGTAGCACAGATACGCAGTATTTT	CASSSSSTDTQYF
TRBV19	TRBJ2-1	13	NA	NA	TGTGCCAGTAGTCCCGAGGGAGTGAGTGAGCAGTTCTTC	CASSPEGVSEQFF
TRBV12-3/TRBV12-4	TRBJ2-7	13	NA	NA	TGTGCCAGCAGAATATCGCAGGACTACGAGCAGTACTTC	CASRISQDYEQYF
TRBV7-9	TRBJ2-5	14	medium-sized	TRBD2	TGTGCCAGCAGCAGGACTAGCGGGAAGGAGACCCAGTACTTC	CASSRTSGKETQYF
TRBV7-9	TRBJ1-2	12	NA	NA	TGTGCCAGCAGCCCACTCAGGGATGGCTACACCTTC	CASSPLRDGYTF
TRBV2	TRBJ2-7	14	few	TRBD1	TGTGCCAGCAGTGGGGACAGGGGGAGTTTCGAGCAGTACTTC	CASSGDRGSFEQYF
TRBV29-1	TRBJ2-3	14	NA	NA	TGCAGCTCCCTCGGAGAGGGCTGGACAGATACGCAGTATTTT	CSSLGEGWTDTQYF
TRBV2	TRBJ2-3	16	NA	TRBD2	TGTGCCAACAAAGGGTACGCGCGGGGGGGCGTGAATACGCAGTATTTT	CANKGYARGGVNTQYF
TRBV4-1	TRBJ1-5	16	NA	NA	TGCGCCAGCAGCCACGCGCCTGACCGGGTTTATCAGCCCCAGCATTTT	CASSHAPDRVYQPQHF
TRBV2	TRBJ1-2	15	NA	TRBD1	TGTGCCAGCAGGAAAGGGGACAGAACTAACTATGGCTACACCTTC	CASRKGDRTNYGYTF